This TCR beta chain was documented in a study of yellow fever vaccine responses in identical twins. Overall study findings and caveats: As reported, the vaccine T cell response of twins seemed partly convergent and partly personalized.

Note on this clonotype: The antigen is not known.

Via MiXCR, TCRdb re-called the RT-PCR reads, giving one row per CDR3 protein. The sample has about 5,600 distinct CDR3 sequences, 77% seen once; the top ten hold roughly 2.5%. This CDR3 has 14 amino acids. Trimming cost V 5 bases and J 6 bases, with 16 bases left between them. Germline CDR1 reads PRHDT; CDR2 reads FYEKMQ (reference sequence). V is TRBV13 and J is TRBJ1-1, with a tentative D call TRBD1 (5 bases). Here the sequenced sample was T cells from blood (PBMCs), unsorted or a sorted subset (not recorded which), taken before or after yellow fever vaccination (not recorded which). This receptor was taken from a woman younger than 30 who received the yellow fever vaccine. CDR3 sequence: CASSDNRDHPEAFF. The CDR3 coding sequence is TGTGCCAGCAGCGATAACCGGGACCATCCTGAAGCTTTCTTT.